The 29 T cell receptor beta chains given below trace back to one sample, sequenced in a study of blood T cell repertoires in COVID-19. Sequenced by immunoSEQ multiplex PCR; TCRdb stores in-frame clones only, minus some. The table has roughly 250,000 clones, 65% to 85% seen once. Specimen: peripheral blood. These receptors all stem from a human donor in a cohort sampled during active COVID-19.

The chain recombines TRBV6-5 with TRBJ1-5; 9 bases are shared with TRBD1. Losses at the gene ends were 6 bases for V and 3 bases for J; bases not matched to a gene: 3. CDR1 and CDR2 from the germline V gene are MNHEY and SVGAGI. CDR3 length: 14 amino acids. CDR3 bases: TGTGCCAGCAGGGGGACAGGGTACAATCAGCCCCAGCATTTT. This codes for CASRGTGYNQPQHF.

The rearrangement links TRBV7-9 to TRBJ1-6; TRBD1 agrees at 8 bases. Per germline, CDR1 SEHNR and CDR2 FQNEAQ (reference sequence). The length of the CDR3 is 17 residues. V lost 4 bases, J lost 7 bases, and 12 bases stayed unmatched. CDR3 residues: CASSSVWDRLGNSPLHF. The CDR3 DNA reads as TGTGCCAGCAGCTCCGTCTGGGACAGGTTAGGGAATTCACCCCTCCACTTT. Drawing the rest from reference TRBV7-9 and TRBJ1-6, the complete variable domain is DTGVSQNPRHKITKRGQNVTFRCDPISEHNRLYWYRQTLGQGPEFLTYFQNEAQLEKSRLLSDRFSAERPKGSFSTLEIQRTEQGDSAMYLCASSSVWDRLGNSPLHFGNGTRLTVT.

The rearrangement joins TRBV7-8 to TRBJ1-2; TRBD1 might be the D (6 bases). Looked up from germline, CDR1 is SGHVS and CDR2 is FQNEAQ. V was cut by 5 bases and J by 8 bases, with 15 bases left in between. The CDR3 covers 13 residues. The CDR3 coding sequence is TGTGCCAGCAGCATCAGGGGAACGGACGGCTACACCTTC. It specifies CASSIRGTDGYTF.

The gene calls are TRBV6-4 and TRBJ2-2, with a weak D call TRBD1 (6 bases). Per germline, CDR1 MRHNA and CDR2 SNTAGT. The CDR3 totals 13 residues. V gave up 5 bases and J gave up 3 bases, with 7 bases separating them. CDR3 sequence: CASSNRDTGELFF. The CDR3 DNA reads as TGTGCCAGCAGTAACAGGGACACCGGGGAGCTGTTTTTT.

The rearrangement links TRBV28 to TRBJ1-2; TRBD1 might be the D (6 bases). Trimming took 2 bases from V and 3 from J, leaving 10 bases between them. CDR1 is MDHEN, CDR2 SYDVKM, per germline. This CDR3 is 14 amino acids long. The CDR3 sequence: CASSLRGSDYGYTF. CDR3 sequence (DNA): TGTGCCAGCAGTTTAAGGGGGTCCGACTATGGCTACACCTTC.

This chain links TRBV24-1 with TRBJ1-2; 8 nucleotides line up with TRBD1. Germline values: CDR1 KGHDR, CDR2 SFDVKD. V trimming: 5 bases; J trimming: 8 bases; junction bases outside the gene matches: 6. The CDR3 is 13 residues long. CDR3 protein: CATSGTGTGGYTF. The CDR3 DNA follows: TGTGCCACCAGTGGAACCGGGACAGGAGGCTACACCTTC.

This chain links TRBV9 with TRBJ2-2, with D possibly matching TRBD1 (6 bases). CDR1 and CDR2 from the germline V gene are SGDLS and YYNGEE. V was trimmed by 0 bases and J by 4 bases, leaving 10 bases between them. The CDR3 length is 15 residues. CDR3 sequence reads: CASSVGTDGTGELFF. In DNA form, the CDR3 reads TGTGCCAGCAGCGTAGGGACAGATGGCACCGGGGAGCTGTTTTTT.

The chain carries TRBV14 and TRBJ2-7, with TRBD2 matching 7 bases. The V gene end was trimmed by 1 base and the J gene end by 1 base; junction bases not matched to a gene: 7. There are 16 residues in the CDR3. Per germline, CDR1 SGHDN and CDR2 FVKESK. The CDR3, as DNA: TGTGCCAGCAGCCAAGGATGGACTAGTTCATCCTACGAGCAGTACTTC. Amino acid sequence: CASSQGWTSSSYEQYF.

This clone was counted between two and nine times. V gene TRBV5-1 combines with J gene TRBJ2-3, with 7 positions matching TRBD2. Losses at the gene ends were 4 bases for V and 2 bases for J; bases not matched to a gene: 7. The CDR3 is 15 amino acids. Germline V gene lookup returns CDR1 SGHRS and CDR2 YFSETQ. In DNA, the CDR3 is TGCGCCAGCAGCCCGGAGGGAGGGTACACAGATACGCAGTATTTT. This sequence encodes CASSPEGGYTDTQYF.

This CDR3 reads CASSRDRVYEQYF. As DNA, the CDR3 is TGTGCCAGCAGTCGGGACAGGGTTTACGAGCAGTACTTC. The gene calls are TRBV14 and TRBJ2-7; 9 nucleotides align to TRBD1. Losses at the gene ends were 6 bases for V and 4 bases for J; bases not matched to a gene: 4. CDR1 is SGHDN, CDR2 FVKESK, per germline. The CDR3 has 13 residues.

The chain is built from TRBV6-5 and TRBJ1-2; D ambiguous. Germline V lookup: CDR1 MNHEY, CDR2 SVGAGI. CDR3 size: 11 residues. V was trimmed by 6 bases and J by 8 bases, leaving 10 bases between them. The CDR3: CASREAGGYTF. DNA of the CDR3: TGTGCCAGCAGGGAGGCGGGGGGCTACACCTTC.

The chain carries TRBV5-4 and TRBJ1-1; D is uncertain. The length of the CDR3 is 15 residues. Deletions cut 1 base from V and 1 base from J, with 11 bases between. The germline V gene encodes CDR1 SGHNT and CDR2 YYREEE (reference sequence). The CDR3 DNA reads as TGTGCCAGCAGCTTGTTGGGCATCAAGAACACTGAAGCTTTCTTT. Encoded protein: CASSLLGIKNTEAFF.

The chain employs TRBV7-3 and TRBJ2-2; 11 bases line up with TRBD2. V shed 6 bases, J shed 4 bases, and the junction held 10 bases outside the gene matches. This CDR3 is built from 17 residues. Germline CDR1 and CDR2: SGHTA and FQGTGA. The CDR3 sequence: CASSRLAGTMGTGELFF. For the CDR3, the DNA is TGTGCCAGCAGTCGACTAGCGGGGACGATGGGCACCGGGGAGCTGTTTTTT.

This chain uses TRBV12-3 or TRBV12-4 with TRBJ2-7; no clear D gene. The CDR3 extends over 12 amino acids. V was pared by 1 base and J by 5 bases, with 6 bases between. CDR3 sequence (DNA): TGTGCCAGCAGTTTAGGGAGTCACGAGCAGTACTTC. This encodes CASSLGSHEQYF.

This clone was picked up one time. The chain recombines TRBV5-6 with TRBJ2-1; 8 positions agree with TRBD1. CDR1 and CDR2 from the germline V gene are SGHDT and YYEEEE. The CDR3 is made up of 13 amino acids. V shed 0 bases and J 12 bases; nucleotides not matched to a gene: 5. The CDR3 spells CASSLGLTGGQFF. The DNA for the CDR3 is TGTGCCAGCAGCTTGGGACTAACAGGGGGGCAGTTCTTC. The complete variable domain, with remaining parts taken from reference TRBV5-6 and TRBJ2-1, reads DAGVTQSPTHLIKTRGQQVTLRCSPKSGHDTVSWYQQALGQGPQFIFQYYEEEERQRGNFPDRFSGHQFPNYSSELNVNALLLGDSALYLCASSLGLTGGQFFGPGTRLTVL.

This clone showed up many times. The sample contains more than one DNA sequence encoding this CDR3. The CDR3 DNA reads as TGTGCCAGCAGCTTTAGCGGGGGGGCTCGCAATGAGCAGTTCTTC. Amino acids: CASSFSGGARNEQFF. The chain recombines TRBV7-2 with TRBJ2-1; 11 bases fit TRBD2. The CDR3 totals 15 residues. Trimming at V came to 3 bases and at J to 6 bases, leaving 4 bases not matched to a gene. Germline loops: CDR1 SGHTA, CDR2 FQGNSA.

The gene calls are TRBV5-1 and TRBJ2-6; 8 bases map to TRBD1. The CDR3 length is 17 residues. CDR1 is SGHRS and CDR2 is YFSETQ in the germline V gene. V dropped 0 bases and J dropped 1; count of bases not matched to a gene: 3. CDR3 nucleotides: TGCGCCAGCAGCTTGGGGACAGGGACTTCTGGGGCCAACGTCCTGACTTTC. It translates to CASSLGTGTSGANVLTF.

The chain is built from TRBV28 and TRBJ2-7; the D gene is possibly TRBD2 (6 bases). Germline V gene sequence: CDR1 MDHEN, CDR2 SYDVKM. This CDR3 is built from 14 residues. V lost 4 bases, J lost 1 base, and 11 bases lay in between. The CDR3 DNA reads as TGTGCCAGCAGTTACGGGGGAGTATCCTACGAGCAGTACTTC. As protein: CASSYGGVSYEQYF.

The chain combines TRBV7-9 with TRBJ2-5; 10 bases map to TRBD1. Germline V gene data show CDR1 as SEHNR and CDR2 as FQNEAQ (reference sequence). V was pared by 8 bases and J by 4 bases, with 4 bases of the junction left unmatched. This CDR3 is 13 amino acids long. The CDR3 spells CASRGTGVETQYF. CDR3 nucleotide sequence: TGTGCCAGCCGTGGGACAGGGGTAGAGACCCAGTACTTC.

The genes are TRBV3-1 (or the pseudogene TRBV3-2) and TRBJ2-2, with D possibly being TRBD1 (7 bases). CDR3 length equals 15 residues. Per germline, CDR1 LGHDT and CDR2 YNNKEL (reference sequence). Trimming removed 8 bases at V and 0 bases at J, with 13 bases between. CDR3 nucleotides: TGTGCCAGCCTCCAGGGGGGCGCGAACACCGGGGAGCTGTTTTTT. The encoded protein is CASLQGGANTGELFF.

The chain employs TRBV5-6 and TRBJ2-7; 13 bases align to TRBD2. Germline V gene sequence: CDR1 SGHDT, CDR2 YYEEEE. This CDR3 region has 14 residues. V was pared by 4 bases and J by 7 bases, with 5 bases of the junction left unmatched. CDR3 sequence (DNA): TGTGCCAGCAGCGAGGCGGGACTAGCGGGAGAGCAGTACTTC. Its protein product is CASSEAGLAGEQYF.

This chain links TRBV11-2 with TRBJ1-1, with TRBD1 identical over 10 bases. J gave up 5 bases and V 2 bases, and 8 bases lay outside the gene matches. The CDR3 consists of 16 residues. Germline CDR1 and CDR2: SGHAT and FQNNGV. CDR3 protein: CASSLRWDRGATEAFF. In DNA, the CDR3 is TGTGCCAGCAGCTTAAGGTGGGACAGGGGCGCTACTGAAGCTTTCTTT.

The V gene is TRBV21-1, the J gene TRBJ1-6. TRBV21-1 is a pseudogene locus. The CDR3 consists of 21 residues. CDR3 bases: TGTGCCAGCAGCAAAACCCTCACCGGGACTATAAAACTCGGACATAATTCACCCCTCCACTTT. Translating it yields CASSKTLTGTIKLGHNSPLHF.

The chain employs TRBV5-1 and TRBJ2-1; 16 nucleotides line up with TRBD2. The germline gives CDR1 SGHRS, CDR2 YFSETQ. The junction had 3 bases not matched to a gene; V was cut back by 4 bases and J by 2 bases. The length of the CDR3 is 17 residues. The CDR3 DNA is TGCGCCAGCAGCGGCGGGACTAGCGGGAGGGCCTACAATGAGCAGTTCTTC. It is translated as CASSGGTSGRAYNEQFF.

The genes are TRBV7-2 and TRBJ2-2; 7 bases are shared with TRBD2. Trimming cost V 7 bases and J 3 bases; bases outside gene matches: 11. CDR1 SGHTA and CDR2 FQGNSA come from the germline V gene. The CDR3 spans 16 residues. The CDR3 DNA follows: TGTGCCAGCACTCCCGGGGGAGCGGGATACACCGGGGAGCTGTTTTTT. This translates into CASTPGGAGYTGELFF.

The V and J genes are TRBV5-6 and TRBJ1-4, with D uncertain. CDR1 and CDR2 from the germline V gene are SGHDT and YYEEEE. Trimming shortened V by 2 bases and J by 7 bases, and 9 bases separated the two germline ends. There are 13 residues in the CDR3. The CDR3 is CASSFGRSEKLFF. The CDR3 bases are TGTGCCAGCAGCTTTGGCAGAAGTGAAAAACTGTTTTTT.

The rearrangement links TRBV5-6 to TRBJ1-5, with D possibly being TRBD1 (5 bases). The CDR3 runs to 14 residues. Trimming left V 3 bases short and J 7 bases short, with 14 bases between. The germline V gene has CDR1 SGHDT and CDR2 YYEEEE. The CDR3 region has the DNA TGTGCCAGCAGCTGGGGGGAGGGTGAGCAGCCCCAGCATTTT. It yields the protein CASSWGEGEQPQHF.

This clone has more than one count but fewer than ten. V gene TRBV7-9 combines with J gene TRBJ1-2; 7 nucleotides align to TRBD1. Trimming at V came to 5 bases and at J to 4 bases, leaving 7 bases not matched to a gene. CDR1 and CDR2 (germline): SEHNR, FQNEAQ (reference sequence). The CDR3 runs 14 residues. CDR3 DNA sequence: TGTGCCAGCAGCCCCGGAGGGACAGTCTATGGCTACACCTTC. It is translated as CASSPGGTVYGYTF.

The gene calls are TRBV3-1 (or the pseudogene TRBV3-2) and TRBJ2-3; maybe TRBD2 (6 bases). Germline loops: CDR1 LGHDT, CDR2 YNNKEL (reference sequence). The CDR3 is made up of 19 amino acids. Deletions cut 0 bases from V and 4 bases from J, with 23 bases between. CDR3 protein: CASSQDGASDPFSPDTQYF. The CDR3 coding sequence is TGTGCCAGCAGCCAAGATGGGGCTAGCGACCCCTTCTCCCCAGATACGCAGTATTTT.